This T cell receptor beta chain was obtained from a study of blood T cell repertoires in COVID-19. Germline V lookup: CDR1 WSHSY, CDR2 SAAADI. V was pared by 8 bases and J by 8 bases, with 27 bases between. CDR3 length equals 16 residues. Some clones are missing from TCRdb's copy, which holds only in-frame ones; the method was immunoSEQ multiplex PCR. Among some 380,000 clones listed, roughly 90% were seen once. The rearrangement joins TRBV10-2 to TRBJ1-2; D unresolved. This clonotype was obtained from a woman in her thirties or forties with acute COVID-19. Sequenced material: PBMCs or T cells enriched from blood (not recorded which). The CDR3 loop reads CASSAVAPEREGGYTF. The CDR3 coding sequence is TGCGCCAGCTCAGCCGTCGCCCCCGAGCGGGAAGGGGGCTACACCTTC.